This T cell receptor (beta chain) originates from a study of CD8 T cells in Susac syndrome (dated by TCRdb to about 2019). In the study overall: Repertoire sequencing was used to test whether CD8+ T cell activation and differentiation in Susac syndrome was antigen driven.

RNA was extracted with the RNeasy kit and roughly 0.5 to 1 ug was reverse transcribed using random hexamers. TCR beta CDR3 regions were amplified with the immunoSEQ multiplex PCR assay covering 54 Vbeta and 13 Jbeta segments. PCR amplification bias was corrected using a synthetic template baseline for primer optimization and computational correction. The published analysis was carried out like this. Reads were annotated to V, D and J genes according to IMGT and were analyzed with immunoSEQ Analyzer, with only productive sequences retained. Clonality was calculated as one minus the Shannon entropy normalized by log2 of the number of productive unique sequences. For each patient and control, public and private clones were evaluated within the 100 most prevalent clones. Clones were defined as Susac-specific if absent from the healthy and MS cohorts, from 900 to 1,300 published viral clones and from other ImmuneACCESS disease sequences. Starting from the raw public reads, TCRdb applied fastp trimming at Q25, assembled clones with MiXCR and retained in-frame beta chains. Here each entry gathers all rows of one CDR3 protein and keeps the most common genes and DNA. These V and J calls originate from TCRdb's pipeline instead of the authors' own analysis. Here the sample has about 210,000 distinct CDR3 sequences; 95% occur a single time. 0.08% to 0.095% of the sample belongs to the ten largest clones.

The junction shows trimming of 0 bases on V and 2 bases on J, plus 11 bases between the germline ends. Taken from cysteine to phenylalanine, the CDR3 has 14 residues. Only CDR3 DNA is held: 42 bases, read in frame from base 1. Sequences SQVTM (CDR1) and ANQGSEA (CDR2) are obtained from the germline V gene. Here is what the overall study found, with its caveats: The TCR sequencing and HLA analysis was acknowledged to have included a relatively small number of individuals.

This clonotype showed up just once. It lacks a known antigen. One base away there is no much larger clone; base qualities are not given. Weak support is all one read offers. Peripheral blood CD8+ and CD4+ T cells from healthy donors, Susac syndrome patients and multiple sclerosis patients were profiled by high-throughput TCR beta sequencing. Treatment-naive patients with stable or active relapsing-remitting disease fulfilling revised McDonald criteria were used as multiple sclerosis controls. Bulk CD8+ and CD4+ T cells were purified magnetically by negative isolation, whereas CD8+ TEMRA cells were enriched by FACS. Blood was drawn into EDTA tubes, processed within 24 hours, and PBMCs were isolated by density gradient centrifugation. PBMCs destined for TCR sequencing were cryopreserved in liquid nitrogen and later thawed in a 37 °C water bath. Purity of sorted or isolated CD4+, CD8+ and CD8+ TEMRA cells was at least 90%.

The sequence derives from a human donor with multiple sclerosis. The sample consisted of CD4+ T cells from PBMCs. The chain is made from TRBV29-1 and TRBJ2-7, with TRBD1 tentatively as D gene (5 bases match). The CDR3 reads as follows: CSVEDMGLPYEQYF. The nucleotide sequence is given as TGCAGCGTTGAAGATATGGGGCTCCCCTACGAGCAGTACTTC.